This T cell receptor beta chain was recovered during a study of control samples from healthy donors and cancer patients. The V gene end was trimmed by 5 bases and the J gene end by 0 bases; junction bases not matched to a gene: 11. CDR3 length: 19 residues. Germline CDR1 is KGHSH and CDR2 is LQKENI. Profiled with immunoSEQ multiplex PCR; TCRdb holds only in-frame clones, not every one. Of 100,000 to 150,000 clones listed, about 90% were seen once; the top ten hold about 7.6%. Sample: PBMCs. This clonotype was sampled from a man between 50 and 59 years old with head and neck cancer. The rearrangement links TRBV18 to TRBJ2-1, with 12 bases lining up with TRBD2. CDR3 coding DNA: TGTGCCAGCTCAGAAACGCCGCTAGCGGGAGGGCCCTCCTACAATGAGCAGTTCTTC. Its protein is CASSETPLAGGPSYNEQFF.